The sequence of this T cell receptor (beta chain) was determined in a study of blood T cell repertoires in COVID-19. Overall study: The samples span acute and convalescent COVID-19 from the United States, Italy and Spain. The cDNA or gDNA used as material had been derived from T cells, B-cell-depleted T cells, or PBMCs.

V lost 5 bases to trimming and J lost 4 bases; unmatched junction nucleotides: 12. The CDR3 totals 17 residues. Germline CDR1 is SGHTA and CDR2 is FQGNSA. Per the authors' pipeline: Reference gene primer amplification gave nucleated cell count estimates. TCRdb's copy holds only in-frame clones and misses some; the assay was immunoSEQ multiplex PCR. D and trimming come from the DNA, and the V and J calls and clone size come from that table. This sample yields about 88,000 clones, of which roughly nine tenths are seen a single time; around 14% belongs to the top ten. The sample consisted of peripheral blood. The clonotype comes from a male donor with acute or convalescent COVID-19. V is TRBV7-2 and J is TRBJ2-5; 11 nucleotides match TRBD2. CDR3: CASSTASTSGGRETQYF. The CDR3 DNA reads TGTGCCAGCAGCACCGCCTCTACTAGCGGGGGAAGAGAGACCCAGTACTTC.